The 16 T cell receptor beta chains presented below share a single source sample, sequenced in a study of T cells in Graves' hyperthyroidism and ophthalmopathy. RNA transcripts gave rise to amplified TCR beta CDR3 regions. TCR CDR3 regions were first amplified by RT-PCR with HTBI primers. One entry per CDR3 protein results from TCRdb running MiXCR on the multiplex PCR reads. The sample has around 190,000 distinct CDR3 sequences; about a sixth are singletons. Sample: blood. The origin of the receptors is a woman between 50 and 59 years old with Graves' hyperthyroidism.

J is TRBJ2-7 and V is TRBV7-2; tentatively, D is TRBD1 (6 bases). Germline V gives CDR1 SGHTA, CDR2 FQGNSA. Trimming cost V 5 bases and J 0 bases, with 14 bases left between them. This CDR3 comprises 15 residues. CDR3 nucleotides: TGTGCCAGCAGCCCCCTCGGACAGATCTCCTACGAGCAGTACTTC. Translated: CASSPLGQISYEQYF. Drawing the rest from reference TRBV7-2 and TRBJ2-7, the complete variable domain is GAGVSQSPSNKVTEKGKDVELRCDPISGHTALYWYRQSLGQGLEFLIYFQGNSAPDKSGLPSDRFSAERTGGSVSTLTIQRTQQEDSAVYLCASSPLGQISYEQYFGPGTRLTVT.

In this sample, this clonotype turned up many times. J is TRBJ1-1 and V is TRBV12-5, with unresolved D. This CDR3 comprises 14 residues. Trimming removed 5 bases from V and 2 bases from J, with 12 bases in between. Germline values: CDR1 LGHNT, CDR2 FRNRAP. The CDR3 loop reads CASGESSGNTEAFF. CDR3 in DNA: TGTGCTAGTGGTGAATCCTCGGGAAACACTGAAGCTTTCTTT.

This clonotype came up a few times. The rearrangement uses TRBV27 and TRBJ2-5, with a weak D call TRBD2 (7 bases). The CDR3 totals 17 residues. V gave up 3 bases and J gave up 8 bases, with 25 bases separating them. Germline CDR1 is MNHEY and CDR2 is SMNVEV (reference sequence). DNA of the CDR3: TGTGCCAGCAGTTTGGGGGGGCCGGGACTAACCCAAGGTACCCAGTACTTC. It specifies CASSLGGPGLTQGTQYF.

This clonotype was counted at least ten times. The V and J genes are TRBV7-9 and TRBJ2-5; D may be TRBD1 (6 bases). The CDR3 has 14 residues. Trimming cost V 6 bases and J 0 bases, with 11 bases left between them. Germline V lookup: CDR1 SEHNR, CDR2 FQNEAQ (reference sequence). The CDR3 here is CASRGRDNQETQYF. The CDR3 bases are TGTGCCAGCAGGGGTCGGGACAACCAAGAGACCCAGTACTTC.

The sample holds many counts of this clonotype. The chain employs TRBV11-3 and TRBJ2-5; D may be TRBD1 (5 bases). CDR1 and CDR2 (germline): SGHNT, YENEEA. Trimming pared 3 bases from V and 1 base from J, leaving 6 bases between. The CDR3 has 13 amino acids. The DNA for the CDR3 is TGTGCCAGCAGCTTTCAGGGCCAAGAGACCCAGTACTTC. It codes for CASSFQGQETQYF.

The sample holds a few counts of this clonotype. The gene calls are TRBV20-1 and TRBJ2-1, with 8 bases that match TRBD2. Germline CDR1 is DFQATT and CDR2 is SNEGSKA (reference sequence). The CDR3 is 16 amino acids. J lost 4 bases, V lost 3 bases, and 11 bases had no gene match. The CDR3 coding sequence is TGCAGTGCTAGTCGTTCTGTAGCGGGACTTTACAATGAGCAGTTCTTC. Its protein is CSASRSVAGLYNEQFF.

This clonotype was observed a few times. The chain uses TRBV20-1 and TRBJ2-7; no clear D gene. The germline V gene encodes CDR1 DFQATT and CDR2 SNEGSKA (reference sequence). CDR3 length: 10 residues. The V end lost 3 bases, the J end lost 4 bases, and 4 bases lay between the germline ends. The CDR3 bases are TGCAGTGCTAGCGAATACGAGCAGTACTTC. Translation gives CSASEYEQYF.

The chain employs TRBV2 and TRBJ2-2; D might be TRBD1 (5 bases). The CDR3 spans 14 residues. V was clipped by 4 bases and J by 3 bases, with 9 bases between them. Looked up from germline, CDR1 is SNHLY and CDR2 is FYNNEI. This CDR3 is CASSVVGDTGELFF. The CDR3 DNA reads TGTGCCAGCAGTGTCGTAGGGGACACCGGGGAGCTGTTTTTT.

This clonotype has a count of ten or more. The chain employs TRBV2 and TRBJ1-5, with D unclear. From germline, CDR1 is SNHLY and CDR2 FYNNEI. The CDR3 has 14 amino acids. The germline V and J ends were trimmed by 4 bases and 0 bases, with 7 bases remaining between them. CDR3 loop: CASSVGSSNQPQHF. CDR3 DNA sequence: TGTGCCAGCAGTGTGGGCAGTAGCAATCAGCCCCAGCATTTT.

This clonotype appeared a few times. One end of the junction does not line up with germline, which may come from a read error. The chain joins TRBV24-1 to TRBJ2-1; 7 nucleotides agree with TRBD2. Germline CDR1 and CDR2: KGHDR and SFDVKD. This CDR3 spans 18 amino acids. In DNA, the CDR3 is TGTGCCGCCAGTGATTTGAAAGCGGGACCCAAAATTTTCAATGAGCAGTTCTTC. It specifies CAASDLKAGPKIFNEQFF.

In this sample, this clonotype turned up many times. The CDR3 sequence: CASSLSPPGAGTEAFF. The CDR3 coding sequence is TGTGCCAGCAGCTTATCCCCCCCGGGGGCCGGCACTGAAGCTTTCTTT. The chain combines TRBV7-3 with TRBJ1-1, with TRBD1 as a possible D gene (6 bases). The CDR3 loop spans 16 amino acids. CDR1 and CDR2 (germline): SGHTA, FQGTGA. V was cut by 2 bases and J by 4 bases, with 17 bases left in between.

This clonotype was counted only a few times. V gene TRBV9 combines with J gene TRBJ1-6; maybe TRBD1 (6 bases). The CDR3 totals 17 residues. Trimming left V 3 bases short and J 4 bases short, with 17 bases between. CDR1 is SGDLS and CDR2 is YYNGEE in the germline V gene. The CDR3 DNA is TGTGCCAGCAGCGAGGGGGGGACTCTTATATATAATTCACCCCTCCACTTT. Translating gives CASSEGGTLIYNSPLHF.

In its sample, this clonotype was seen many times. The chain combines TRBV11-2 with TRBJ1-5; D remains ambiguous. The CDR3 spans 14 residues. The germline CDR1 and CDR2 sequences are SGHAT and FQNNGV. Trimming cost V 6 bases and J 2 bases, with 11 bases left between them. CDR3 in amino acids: CASSQDGRNQPQHF. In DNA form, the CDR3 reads TGTGCCAGCAGTCAGGACGGACGCAATCAGCCCCAGCATTTT.

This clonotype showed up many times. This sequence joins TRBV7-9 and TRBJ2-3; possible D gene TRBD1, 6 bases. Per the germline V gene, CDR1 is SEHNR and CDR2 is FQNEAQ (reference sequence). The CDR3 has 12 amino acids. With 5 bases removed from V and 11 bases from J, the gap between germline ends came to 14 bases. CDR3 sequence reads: CASSPEGTLQYF. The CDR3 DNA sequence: TGTGCCAGCAGCCCAGAGGGGACACTGCAGTATTTT.

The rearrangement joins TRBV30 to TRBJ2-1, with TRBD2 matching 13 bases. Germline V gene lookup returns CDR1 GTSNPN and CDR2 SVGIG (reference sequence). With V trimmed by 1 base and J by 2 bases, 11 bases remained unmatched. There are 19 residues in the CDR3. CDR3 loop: CAWSAPGLAGVQPYNEQFF. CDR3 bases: TGTGCCTGGAGTGCACCCGGACTAGCGGGAGTACAGCCCTACAATGAGCAGTTCTTC.

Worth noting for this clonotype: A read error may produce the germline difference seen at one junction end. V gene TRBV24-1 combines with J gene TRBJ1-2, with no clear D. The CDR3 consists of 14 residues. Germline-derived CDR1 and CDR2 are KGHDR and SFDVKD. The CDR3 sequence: CAISASGYNYGYTF. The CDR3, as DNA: TGTGCCATCAGTGCCTCGGGGTACAACTATGGCTACACCTTC.